This T cell receptor (beta chain) derives from a study of blood T cell repertoires in COVID-19. Germline V gene sequence: CDR1 LNHDA, CDR2 SQIVND (reference sequence). V lost 2 bases, J lost 0 bases, and 7 bases lay in between. The CDR3 has 14 amino acids. Measured with immunoSEQ multiplex PCR; TCRdb has only the in-frame clones, and not every one. The table has 300,000 to 450,000 clones, roughly nine tenths seen once. Sequencing was performed on peripheral blood. The chain joins TRBV19 to TRBJ2-5; TRBD1 might be the D (6 bases). This clonotype was sampled from a woman aged 55-70 years with COVID-19, enrolled during active disease. The CDR3: CASSIRTDQETQYF. The CDR3 DNA sequence: TGTGCCAGTAGTATAAGGACAGACCAAGAGACCCAGTACTTC.